Here is one TCR beta chain with its context. Its antigen is currently unknown. A second 7 to 11 cycle PCR used barcoded and J-beta primers. Unique molecular identifiers of 12 random nucleotides labeled each cDNA. TCRdb used MiXCR to reprocess the 5' RACE reads, holding one entry per CDR3 protein. The data show 780,000 or so distinct CDR3 sequences, with roughly three fifths seen just once and approximately 24% held by the top ten. The data were obtained in a study of blood T cells in healthy people across ages. Study findings and constraints: Using unsorted PBMCs precluded a conclusive naive versus antigen-experienced comparison. Per million T cells, the diversity of TCR beta decreased roughly linearly as age advanced.

At least 5.5 micrograms of total RNA were extracted per sample. The CDR3 has 22 residues. Germline V gene data show CDR1 as LGHNA and CDR2 as YSLEER. J gave up 1 base and V 0 bases, and 19 bases lay outside the gene matches. The chain couples TRBV4-3 to TRBJ2-4; 9 nucleotides align to TRBD2. The TCR was taken from a man aged 40-50 years in good health. Sequences were obtained from blood. The CDR3 reads CASSQDIPLAGALWGAKNIQYF. The DNA for the CDR3 is TGCGCCAGCAGCCAAGATATACCGTTAGCGGGAGCCCTTTGGGGGGCCAAAAACATTCAGTACTTC.